These 30 T cell receptor beta chains were all obtained from the same sample, sequenced in a study of beta chain features in type 1 diabetes. TCRB transcripts that were expressed got sequenced, as all of the isolated RNA had been reverse transcribed. Sequencing was performed with immunoSEQ multiplex PCR; in TCRdb, only in-frame clones are kept and a portion is missing. The sample includes 200,000 to 250,000 clones, 11% to 15% of them seen just once. Study-level findings and limits: All four CD4+ subsets from Type 1 diabetes patients carried moderately but significantly shorter TCRB CDR3s.

These TCRs' antigens remain unknown. What was sequenced was naive CD4+ T cells from blood. The receptors here all came from a man between 25 and 39 years old with type 1 diabetes.

This clone occurred a few times. The chain recombines TRBV30 with TRBJ2-1, with 8 bases aligning to TRBD2. After removal of 0 bases from V and 4 bases from J, the junction contained 5 bases not matched to a gene. The germline V gene encodes CDR1 GTSNPN and CDR2 SVGIG (reference sequence). The CDR3 is made up of 15 amino acids. Here the CDR3 reads CAWSVWTSWYNEQFF. CDR3 DNA: TGTGCCTGGAGTGTGTGGACTAGCTGGTACAATGAGCAGTTCTTC.

The V call is TRBV6-4, the J call TRBJ1-2; a weak D match, TRBD1 (5 bases). The CDR3 is 12 residues long. Germline V lookup: CDR1 MRHNA, CDR2 SNTAGT. V was shortened by 2 bases and J by 7 bases, with 8 bases between the two germline ends. The CDR3 DNA sequence: TGTGCCAGCAGTGACCGGGGGAGTGGCTACACCTTC. This gives the protein CASSDRGSGYTF.

This sequence joins TRBV9 and TRBJ2-3; possible D gene TRBD1, 6 bases. The CDR3 is 15 residues long. Between the trimmed V and J ends, which lost 4 bases and 1 base, there was a span of 13 bases. Germline values: CDR1 SGDLS, CDR2 YYNGEE. This chain's CDR3 is CASSPPTGRTDTQYF. In nucleotides, the CDR3 is TGTGCCAGCAGCCCCCCGACAGGACGCACAGATACGCAGTATTTT.

This clone was observed a handful of times. The CDR3 is CSVGGIQETQYF. The CDR3 DNA follows: TGCAGCGTTGGAGGGATCCAAGAGACCCAGTACTTC. The chain joins TRBV29-1 to TRBJ2-5, with TRBD2 as a possible D gene (5 bases). Germline CDR1 is SQVTM and CDR2 is ANQGSEA. V lost 4 bases and J 1 base, leaving 7 bases between the germline ends. The CDR3 is 12 amino acids.

The chain joins TRBV7-6 to TRBJ1-4, with TRBD1 matching over 10 bases. The CDR3 has 17 amino acids. CDR1 is SGHVS, CDR2 FNYEAQ, per germline. V was pared by 4 bases and J by 4 bases, with 9 bases of the junction left unmatched. This chain's CDR3 is CASSYLSRDRGNEKLFF. The CDR3 DNA reads as TGTGCCAGCAGCTACCTGTCCCGGGACAGGGGTAATGAAAAACTGTTTTTT.

The sample holds a few counts of this clone. The V and J genes are TRBV18 and TRBJ2-1; TRBD2 aligns across 7 bases. There are 15 residues in the CDR3. The trim removed 2 bases at V and 3 bases at J, leaving 4 bases unmatched. Germline-derived CDR1 and CDR2 are KGHSH and LQKENI. The CDR3 nucleotides read TGTGCCAGCTCACCAGGGGAGGGCGTCTACAATGAGCAGTTCTTC. It yields the protein CASSPGEGVYNEQFF.

This clone has just a few counts. Here the CDR3 DNA reads TGTGCCTGGAGGCGTAGCGGGAGGCAGTATTTT. Translating it yields CAWRRSGRQYF. The chain carries TRBV30 and TRBJ2-3; 9 bases are shared with TRBD2. CDR1 is GTSNPN and CDR2 is SVGIG in the germline V gene (reference sequence). V lost 3 bases and J lost 11; bases outside the gene matches: 3. The CDR3 length is 11 residues.

The chain uses TRBV7-6 and TRBJ2-7; TRBD1 is a possible D gene (6 bases). Germline CDR1 and CDR2: SGHVS and FNYEAQ. Trimming pared 3 bases from V and 4 bases from J, leaving 13 bases between. This CDR3 has 14 residues. CDR3 sequence reads: CASSFRPGEYEQYF. CDR3 in DNA: TGTGCCAGCAGCTTTCGGCCAGGGGAGTACGAGCAGTACTTC.

This sequence joins TRBV5-1 and TRBJ2-2; a possible D gene is TRBD2 (5 bases). The germline V and J ends were trimmed by 0 bases and 4 bases, with 10 bases remaining between them. Germline CDR1 SGHRS, CDR2 YFSETQ. The CDR3 extends over 15 amino acids. The CDR3 spells CASSLDPGLTGELFF. In DNA form, the CDR3 reads TGCGCCAGCAGCTTGGATCCAGGACTCACCGGGGAGCTGTTTTTT. Full variable domain (outside the CDR3, taken from reference TRBV5-1 and TRBJ2-2): KAGVTQTPRYLIKTRGQQVTLSCSPISGHRSVSWYQQTPGQGLQFLFEYFSETQRNKGNFPGRFSGRQFSNSRSEMNVSTLELGDSALYLCASSLDPGLTGELFFGEGSRLTVL.

The table lists this clone with a few counts. J is TRBJ2-3 and V is TRBV7-8, with 14 positions matching TRBD2. Trimming took 5 bases from V and 2 from J; bases not matched to a gene: 6. This CDR3 has 17 residues. Looked up from germline, CDR1 is SGHVS and CDR2 is FQNEAQ. CDR3 residues: CASSKGTSGGHTDTQYF. CDR3 sequence (DNA): TGTGCCAGCAGCAAAGGGACTAGCGGGGGACACACAGATACGCAGTATTTT.

CDR3 nucleotides: TGTGCCTGGGGGACAGGGAGAGGGAACACTGAAGCTTTCTTT. It codes for CAWGTGRGNTEAFF. The chain has TRBV30 and TRBJ1-1; 9 positions agree with TRBD1. Germline V gives CDR1 GTSNPN, CDR2 SVGIG (reference sequence). J gave up 1 base and V 5 bases, and 5 bases lay outside the gene matches. CDR3 size: 14 residues.

CDR3 region: CAISGDSRTYQETQYF. DNA of the CDR3: TGTGCCATCTCGGGGGACAGCCGTACGTACCAAGAGACCCAGTACTTC. The chain combines TRBV30 with TRBJ2-5, with TRBD1 as a possible D gene (7 bases). The CDR3 is 16 amino acids. Between the trimmed V and J ends, which lost 8 bases and 0 bases, there was a span of 22 bases. In germline, CDR1 is GTSNPN, CDR2 SVGIG (reference sequence).

The sample holds a few counts of this clone. This sequence joins TRBV30 and TRBJ2-3; TRBD1 agrees at 9 bases. Germline assignment: CDR1 GTSNPN and CDR2 SVGIG (reference sequence). The CDR3 runs 14 residues. V lost 3 bases, J lost 2 bases, and 3 bases stayed unmatched. Here the CDR3 DNA reads TGTGCCTGGAGGGGGACAGGGACCACAGATACGCAGTATTTT. Encoded protein: CAWRGTGTTDTQYF. Based on the CDR3 plus reference TRBV30 and TRBJ2-3, the full variable domain is SQTIHQWPATLVQPVGSPLSLECTVEGTSNPNLYWYRQAAGRGLQLLFYSVGIGQISSEVPQNLSASRPQDRQFILSSKKLLLSDSGFYLCAWRGTGTTDTQYFGPGTRLTVL.

This clone was seen just once. The chain employs TRBV5-8 and TRBJ2-7, with TRBD2 matching 9 bases. The CDR3 sequence is 15 residues long. Germline V gene lookup returns CDR1 SGHTS and CDR2 YDEGEE. With V trimmed by 0 bases and J by 4 bases, 5 bases remained unmatched. CDR3 nucleotide sequence: TGTGCCAGCAGCTTGGGGGCTAGCGGGACGTACGAGCAGTACTTC. Translation gives CASSLGASGTYEQYF.

The chain has TRBV11-2 and TRBJ2-1; 14 bases line up with TRBD2. This CDR3 contains 13 residues. Germline CDR1 and CDR2: SGHAT and FQNNGV. V gave up 4 bases and J gave up 15 bases; unmatched junction bases: 5. The DNA of the CDR3 is TGTGCCAGCAGCTCGGGACTAGCGGGAGAGATGTTCTTC. It translates to CASSSGLAGEMFF.

This rearrangement joins TRBV18 to TRBJ1-2; D gene uncertain. The V end was cut by 0 bases, the J end by 6 bases, with 8 bases between. Per germline, CDR1 KGHSH and CDR2 LQKENI. The CDR3 is 13 residues long. The CDR3 sequence: CASSPPGSHGYTF. The CDR3 bases are TGTGCCAGCTCACCACCAGGGAGCCATGGCTACACCTTC.

The chain combines TRBV5-6 with TRBJ2-3; D perhaps matches TRBD1 (5 bases). This CDR3 comprises 14 residues. V was shortened by 4 bases and J by 6 bases, with 15 bases between the two germline ends. Germline V gene data show CDR1 as SGHDT and CDR2 as YYEEEE. CDR3 coding DNA: TGTGCCAGCAGCGGGTCTGGCAGGGTGGATACGCAGTATTTT. Translating gives CASSGSGRVDTQYF.

The chain combines TRBV29-1 with TRBJ2-5, with 8 bases identical to TRBD1. Germline V lookup: CDR1 SQVTM, CDR2 ANQGSEA. V lost 2 bases and J lost 5; bases outside the gene matches: 10. This CDR3 is built from 15 residues. CDR3 DNA sequence: TGCAGCGTTGAACCGGGACAGGCGAGGGGCGAGACCCAGTACTTC. This codes for CSVEPGQARGETQYF.

This clone was found once. The chain combines TRBV5-1 with TRBJ2-5, with 10 bases lining up with TRBD1. The CDR3 contains 18 residues. Germline V gene lookup returns CDR1 SGHRS and CDR2 YFSETQ. After removal of 4 bases from V and 4 bases from J, the junction contained 16 bases not matched to a gene. CDR3 in amino acids: CASSGRPGRQGAGETQYF. In DNA form, the CDR3 reads TGCGCCAGCAGCGGCCGACCGGGAAGACAGGGGGCAGGAGAGACCCAGTACTTC.

The chain carries TRBV6-1 and TRBJ2-3; 9 nucleotides align to TRBD1. The ends lost 4 bases at V and 2 bases at J; junction bases unmatched: 7. The CDR3 loop spans 16 amino acids. Germline CDR1 reads MNHNS; CDR2 reads SASEGT. DNA of the CDR3: TGTGCCAGCAGTGGGAACAGGGGGCGGGCCACAGATACGCAGTATTTT. Translating it yields CASSGNRGRATDTQYF.

This clone appeared a few times. This sequence joins TRBV6-4 and TRBJ2-2, with D perhaps TRBD1 (6 bases). Trimming shortened V by 6 bases and J by 4 bases, and 12 bases separated the two germline ends. CDR1 is MRHNA, CDR2 SNTAGT, per germline. CDR3 length equals 14 residues. Here the CDR3 DNA reads TGTGCCAGCAGGATACAGGGAAGCACCGGGGAGCTGTTTTTT. Protein: CASRIQGSTGELFF.

V and J are TRBV18 and TRBJ2-5; D may be TRBD2 (6 bases). The CDR3 contains 17 residues. V lost 3 bases and J 1 base, leaving 18 bases between the germline ends. CDR1 and CDR2 from the germline V gene are KGHSH and LQKENI. CDR3 sequence reads: CASSPQPMDYTQETQYF. The CDR3 bases are TGTGCCAGCTCACCCCAACCGATGGACTATACCCAAGAGACCCAGTACTTC.

This clone was picked up a small number of times. The chain links TRBV27 to TRBJ1-6; TRBD1 agrees at 7 bases. The CDR3 has 16 residues. Looked up from germline, CDR1 is MNHEY and CDR2 is SMNVEV (reference sequence). V shed 3 bases, J shed 4 bases, and the junction held 6 bases outside the gene matches. The CDR3 nucleotides read TGTGCCAGCAGTTTGGCGGGACAGATTTATAATTCACCCCTCCACTTT. It codes for CASSLAGQIYNSPLHF.

V gene TRBV7-6 combines with J gene TRBJ2-3, with TRBD2 matching over 8 bases. CDR3 length equals 17 residues. Germline CDR1 SGHVS, CDR2 FNYEAQ. The trim removed 1 base at V and 1 base at J, leaving 7 bases unmatched. The CDR3 is CASSLEEYGRGTDTQYF. The CDR3 DNA reads TGTGCCAGCAGCTTAGAGGAATACGGGAGGGGCACAGATACGCAGTATTTT.

This clone has a handful of counts. This chain connects TRBV7-2 to TRBJ1-1; 7 bases agree with TRBD1. The CDR3 has 16 residues. The trim removed 2 bases at V and 0 bases at J, leaving 6 bases unmatched. Germline CDR1 and CDR2: SGHTA and FQGNSA. CDR3 coding DNA: TGTGCCAGCAGCTTAACGGGGGACAGCATGAACACTGAAGCTTTCTTT. Translating it yields CASSLTGDSMNTEAFF.

The chain is built from TRBV5-1 and TRBJ2-3, with TRBD2 matching over 13 bases. V shed 2 bases, J shed 4 bases, and the junction held 1 base outside the gene matches. The CDR3 is 15 amino acids. CDR1 is SGHRS and CDR2 is YFSETQ in the germline V gene. CDR3 protein: CASSFTSGGADTQYF. In DNA form, the CDR3 reads TGCGCCAGCAGCTTCACTAGCGGGGGGGCAGATACGCAGTATTTT.

This chain joins TRBV5-1 and TRBJ2-1; D is ambiguous. Germline V gene sequence: CDR1 SGHRS, CDR2 YFSETQ. There are 14 residues in the CDR3. V lost 4 bases and J lost 5, with 13 bases in between. CDR3 amino acids: CASSPPNGDNEQFF. DNA of the CDR3: TGCGCCAGCAGCCCACCGAACGGTGACAATGAGCAGTTCTTC.

This clone was counted between two and nine times. The chain carries TRBV10-2 and TRBJ2-2; D is unclear. Germline CDR1 reads WSHSY; CDR2 reads SAAADI. Trimming removed 2 bases at V and 0 bases at J, with 7 bases between. CDR3 length equals 15 residues. In DNA form, the CDR3 reads TGCGCCAGCAGTGAGCCAGGCTCGAACACCGGGGAGCTGTTTTTT. This encodes CASSEPGSNTGELFF.

The chain has TRBV19 and TRBJ1-1; 11 nucleotides line up with TRBD1. This CDR3 contains 14 residues. The ends lost 8 bases at V and 5 bases at J; junction bases unmatched: 7. Germline V CDR1 and CDR2: LNHDA, SQIVND (reference sequence). The CDR3 nucleotides read TGTGCCAGTGGGGGACAGGGGGAGATGACTGAAGCTTTCTTT. It is translated as CASGGQGEMTEAFF.

J is TRBJ1-6 and V is TRBV9; unclear D gene. Per the germline V gene, CDR1 is SGDLS and CDR2 is YYNGEE. The CDR3 is 13 residues long. V lost 4 bases to trimming and J lost 9 bases, with 11 bases between them. In nucleotides, the CDR3 is TGTGCCAGCAGCCCCAGTACGGGTTCACCCCTCCACTTT. It specifies CASSPSTGSPLHF.